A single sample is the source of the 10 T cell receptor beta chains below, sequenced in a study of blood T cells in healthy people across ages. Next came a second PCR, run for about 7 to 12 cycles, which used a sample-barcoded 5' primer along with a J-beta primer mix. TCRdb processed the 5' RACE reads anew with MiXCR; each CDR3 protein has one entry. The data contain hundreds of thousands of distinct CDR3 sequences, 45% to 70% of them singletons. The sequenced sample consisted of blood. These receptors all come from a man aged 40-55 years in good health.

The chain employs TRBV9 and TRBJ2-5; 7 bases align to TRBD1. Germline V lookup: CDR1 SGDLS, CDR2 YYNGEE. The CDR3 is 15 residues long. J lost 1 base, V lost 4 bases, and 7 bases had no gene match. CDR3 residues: CASSKLQGTQETQYF. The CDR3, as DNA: TGTGCCAGCAGCAAGCTACAGGGGACCCAAGAGACCCAGTACTTC.

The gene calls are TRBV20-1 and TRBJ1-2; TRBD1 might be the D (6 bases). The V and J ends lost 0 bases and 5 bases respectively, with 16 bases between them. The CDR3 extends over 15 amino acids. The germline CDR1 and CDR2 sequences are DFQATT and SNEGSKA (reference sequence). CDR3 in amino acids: CSARDPGPGDYGYTF. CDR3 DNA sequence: TGCAGTGCTAGAGATCCAGGGCCAGGGGATTATGGCTACACCTTC.

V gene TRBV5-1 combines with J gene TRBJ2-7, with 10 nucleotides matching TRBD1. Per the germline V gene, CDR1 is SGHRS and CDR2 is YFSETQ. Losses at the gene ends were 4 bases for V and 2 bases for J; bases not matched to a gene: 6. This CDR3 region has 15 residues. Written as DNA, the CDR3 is TGCGCCAGCAGCCAAGGACAGGGGGGGACCTACGAGCAGTACTTC. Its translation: CASSQGQGGTYEQYF.

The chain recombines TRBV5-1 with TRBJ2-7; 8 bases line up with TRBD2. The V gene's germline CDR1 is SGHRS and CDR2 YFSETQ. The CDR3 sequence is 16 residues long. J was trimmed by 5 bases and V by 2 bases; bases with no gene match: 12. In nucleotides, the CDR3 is TGCGCCAGCAGCTTACTACCGGGACTAGTCGTTAACGAGCAGTACTTC. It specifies CASSLLPGLVVNEQYF.

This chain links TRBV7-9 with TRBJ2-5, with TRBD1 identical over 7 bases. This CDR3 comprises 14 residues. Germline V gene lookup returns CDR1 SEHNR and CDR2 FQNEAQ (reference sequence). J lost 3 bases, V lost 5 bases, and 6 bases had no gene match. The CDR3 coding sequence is TGTGCCAGCAGCCGGGGACAGTTTGAAGAGACCCAGTACTTC. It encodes CASSRGQFEETQYF.

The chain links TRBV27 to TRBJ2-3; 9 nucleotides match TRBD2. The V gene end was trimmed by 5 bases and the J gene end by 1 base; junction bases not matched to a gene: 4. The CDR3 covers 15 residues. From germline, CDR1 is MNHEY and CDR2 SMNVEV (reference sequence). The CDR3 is CASSKWTSGTDTQYF. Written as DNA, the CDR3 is TGTGCCAGCAGTAAATGGACTAGCGGCACAGATACGCAGTATTTT.

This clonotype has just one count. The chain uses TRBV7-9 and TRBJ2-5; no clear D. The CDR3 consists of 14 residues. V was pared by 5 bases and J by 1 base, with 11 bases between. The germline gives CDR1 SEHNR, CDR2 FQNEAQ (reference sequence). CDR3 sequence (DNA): TGTGCCAGCAGCCCTGTAGCCACCCAAGAGACCCAGTACTTC. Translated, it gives CASSPVATQETQYF.

CDR3 bases: TGTGCCAGCAGCTTACAGGTTGGGACTAATGAAAAACTGTTTTTT. Amino acids: CASSLQVGTNEKLFF. The chain has TRBV7-2 and TRBJ1-4; D gene unclear. Germline CDR1 SGHTA, CDR2 FQGNSA. Trimming pared 2 bases from V and 2 bases from J, leaving 9 bases between. This CDR3 spans 15 amino acids.

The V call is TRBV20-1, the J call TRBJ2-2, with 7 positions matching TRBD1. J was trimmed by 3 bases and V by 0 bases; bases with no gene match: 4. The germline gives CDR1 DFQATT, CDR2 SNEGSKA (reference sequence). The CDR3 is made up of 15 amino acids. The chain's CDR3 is CSARDGDSYTGELFF. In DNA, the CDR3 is TGCAGTGCTAGAGATGGGGACAGCTACACCGGGGAGCTGTTTTTT.

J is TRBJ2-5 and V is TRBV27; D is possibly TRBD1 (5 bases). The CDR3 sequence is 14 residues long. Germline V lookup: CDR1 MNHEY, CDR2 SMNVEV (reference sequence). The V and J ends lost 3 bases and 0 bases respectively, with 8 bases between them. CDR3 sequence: CASSFLQDQETQYF. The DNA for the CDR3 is TGTGCCAGCAGTTTTTTACAGGACCAAGAGACCCAGTACTTC.